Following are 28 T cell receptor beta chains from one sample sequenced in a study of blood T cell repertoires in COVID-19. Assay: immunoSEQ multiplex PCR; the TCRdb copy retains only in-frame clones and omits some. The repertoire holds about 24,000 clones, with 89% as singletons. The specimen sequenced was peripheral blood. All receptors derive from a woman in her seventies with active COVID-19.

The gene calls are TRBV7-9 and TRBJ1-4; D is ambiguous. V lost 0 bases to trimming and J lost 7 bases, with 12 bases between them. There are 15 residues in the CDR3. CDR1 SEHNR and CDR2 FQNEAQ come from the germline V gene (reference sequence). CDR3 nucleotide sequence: TGTGCCAGCAGCTTAGCCCCTAGTATTAGTGAAAAACTGTTTTTT. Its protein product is CASSLAPSISEKLFF.

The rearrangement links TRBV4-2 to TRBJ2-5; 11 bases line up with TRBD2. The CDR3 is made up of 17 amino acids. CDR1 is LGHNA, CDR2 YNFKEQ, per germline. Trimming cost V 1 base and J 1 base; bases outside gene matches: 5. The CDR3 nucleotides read TGTGCCAGCAGCCAAGTCCAGGGGACTAGCGGCCAAGAGACCCAGTACTTC. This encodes CASSQVQGTSGQETQYF.

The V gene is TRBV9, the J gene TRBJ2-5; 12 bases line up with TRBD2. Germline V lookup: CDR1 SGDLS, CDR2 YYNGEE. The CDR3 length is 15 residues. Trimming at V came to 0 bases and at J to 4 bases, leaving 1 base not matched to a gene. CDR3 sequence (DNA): TGTGCCAGCAGCGTAGGACTAGCGGGGGTAGAGACCCAGTACTTC. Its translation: CASSVGLAGVETQYF. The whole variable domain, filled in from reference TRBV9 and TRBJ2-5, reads DSGVTQTPKHLITATGQRVTLRCSPRSGDLSVYWYQQSLDQGLQFLIQYYNGEERAKGNILERFSAQQFPDLHSELNLSSLELGDSALYFCASSVGLAGVETQYFGPGTRLLVL.

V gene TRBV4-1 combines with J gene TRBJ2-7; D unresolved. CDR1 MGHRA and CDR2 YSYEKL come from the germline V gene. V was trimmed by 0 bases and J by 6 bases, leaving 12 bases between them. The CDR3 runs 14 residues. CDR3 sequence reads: CASSQDWQDGEQYF. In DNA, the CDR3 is TGCGCCAGCAGCCAAGATTGGCAGGATGGCGAGCAGTACTTC.

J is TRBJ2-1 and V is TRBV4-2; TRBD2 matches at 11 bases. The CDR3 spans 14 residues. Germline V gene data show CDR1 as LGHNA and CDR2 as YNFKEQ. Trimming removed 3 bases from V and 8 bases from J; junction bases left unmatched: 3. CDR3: CASSQGLAVHEQFF. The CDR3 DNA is TGTGCCAGCAGCCAGGGACTAGCGGTACATGAGCAGTTCTTC.

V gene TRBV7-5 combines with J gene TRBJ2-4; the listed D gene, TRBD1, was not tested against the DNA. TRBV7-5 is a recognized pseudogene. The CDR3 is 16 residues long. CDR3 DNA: TGTGTCAGAAGCCATCACAGGGGACTAGCCAAAAACATTCAGTACTTC. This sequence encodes CVRSHHRGLAKNIQYF.

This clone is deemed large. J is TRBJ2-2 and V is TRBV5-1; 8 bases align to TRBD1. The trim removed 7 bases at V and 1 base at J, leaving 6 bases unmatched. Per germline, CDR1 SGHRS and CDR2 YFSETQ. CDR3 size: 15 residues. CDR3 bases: TGCGCCAGCTGCCAGGGACAGGTGAACACCGGGGAGCTGTTTTTT. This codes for CASCQGQVNTGELFF. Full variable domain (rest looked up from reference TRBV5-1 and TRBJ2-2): KAGVTQTPRYLIKTRGQQVTLSCSPISGHRSVSWYQQTPGQGLQFLFEYFSETQRNKGNFPGRFSGRQFSNSRSEMNVSTLELGDSALYLCASCQGQVNTGELFFGEGSRLTVL.

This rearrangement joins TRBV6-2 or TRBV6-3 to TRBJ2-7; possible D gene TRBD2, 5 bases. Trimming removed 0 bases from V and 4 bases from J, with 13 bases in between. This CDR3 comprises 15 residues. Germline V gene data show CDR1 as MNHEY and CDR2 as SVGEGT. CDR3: CASSYSRRTPYEQYF. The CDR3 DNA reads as TGTGCCAGCAGTTACTCGAGGAGGACCCCTTACGAGCAGTACTTC.

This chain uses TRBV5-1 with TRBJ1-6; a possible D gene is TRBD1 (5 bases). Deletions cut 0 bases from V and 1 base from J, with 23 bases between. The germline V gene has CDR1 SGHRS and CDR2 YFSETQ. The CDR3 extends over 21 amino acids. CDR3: CASSLDPTGQGYGSYNSPLHF. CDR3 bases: TGCGCCAGCAGCTTGGATCCTACGGGCCAGGGTTATGGATCCTATAATTCACCCCTCCACTTT. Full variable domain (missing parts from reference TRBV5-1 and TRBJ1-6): KAGVTQTPRYLIKTRGQQVTLSCSPISGHRSVSWYQQTPGQGLQFLFEYFSETQRNKGNFPGRFSGRQFSNSRSEMNVSTLELGDSALYLCASSLDPTGQGYGSYNSPLHFGNGTRLTVT.

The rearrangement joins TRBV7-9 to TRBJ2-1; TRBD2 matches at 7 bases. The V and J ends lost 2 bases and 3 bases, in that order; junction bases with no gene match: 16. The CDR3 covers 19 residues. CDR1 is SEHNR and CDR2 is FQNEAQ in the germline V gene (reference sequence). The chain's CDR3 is CASSLTESGDYLNYNEQFF. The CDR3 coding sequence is TGTGCCAGCAGCTTAACCGAATCCGGGGACTACCTTAACTACAATGAGCAGTTCTTC.

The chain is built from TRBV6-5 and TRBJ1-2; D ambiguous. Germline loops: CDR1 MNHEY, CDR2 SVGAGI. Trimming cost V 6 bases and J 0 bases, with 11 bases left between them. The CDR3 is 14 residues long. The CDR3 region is CASSPRETNYGYTF. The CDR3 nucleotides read TGTGCCAGCAGCCCCCGTGAGACTAACTATGGCTACACCTTC.

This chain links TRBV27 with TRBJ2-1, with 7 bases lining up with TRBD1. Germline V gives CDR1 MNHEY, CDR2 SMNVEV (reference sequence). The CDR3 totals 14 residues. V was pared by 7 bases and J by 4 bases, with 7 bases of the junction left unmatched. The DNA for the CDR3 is TGTGCCAGCAAAAGTACGGACAGGTACAATGAGCAGTTCTTC. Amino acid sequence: CASKSTDRYNEQFF.

For the CDR3, the DNA is TGTGCCAGCCTGGGACTCCGGGCCTACGAGCAGTACTTC. Protein product: CASLGLRAYEQYF. This chain connects TRBV6-5 to TRBJ2-7; TRBD2 might be the D (6 bases). The germline V and J ends were trimmed by 8 bases and 2 bases, with 13 bases remaining between them. Germline lookup yields CDR1 MNHEY and CDR2 SVGAGI. The CDR3 has 13 residues.

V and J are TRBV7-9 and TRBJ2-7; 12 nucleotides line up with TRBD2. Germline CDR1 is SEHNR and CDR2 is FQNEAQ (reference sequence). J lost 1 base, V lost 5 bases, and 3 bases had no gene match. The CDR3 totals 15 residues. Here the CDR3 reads CASSATSGGSYEQYF. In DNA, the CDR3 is TGTGCCAGCAGCGCTACTAGCGGGGGGTCCTACGAGCAGTACTTC.

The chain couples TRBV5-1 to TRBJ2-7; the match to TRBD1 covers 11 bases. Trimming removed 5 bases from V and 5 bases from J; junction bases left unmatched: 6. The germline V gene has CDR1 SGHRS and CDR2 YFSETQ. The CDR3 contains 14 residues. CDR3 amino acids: CASRRTGGGDEQYF. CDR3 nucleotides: TGCGCCAGCAGAAGGACAGGGGGCGGGGACGAGCAGTACTTC.

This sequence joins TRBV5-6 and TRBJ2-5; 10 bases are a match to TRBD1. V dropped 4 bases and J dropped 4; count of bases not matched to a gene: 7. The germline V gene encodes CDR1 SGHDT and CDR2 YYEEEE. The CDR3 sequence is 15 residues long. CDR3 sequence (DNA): TGTGCCAGCAGCGACCGACAGGGGGCGGGAGAGACCCAGTACTTC. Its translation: CASSDRQGAGETQYF.

The CDR3 DNA reads TGTGCCAGCAGCTTTTCGGGACCGACAGGAAACTATGGCTACACCTTC. It encodes CASSFSGPTGNYGYTF. The J gene is TRBJ1-2, the V gene TRBV7-2, with D possibly TRBD1 on 6 matching bases. The CDR3 is 16 amino acids. With 3 bases removed from V and 2 bases from J, the gap between germline ends came to 16 bases. Germline assignment: CDR1 SGHTA and CDR2 FQGNSA.

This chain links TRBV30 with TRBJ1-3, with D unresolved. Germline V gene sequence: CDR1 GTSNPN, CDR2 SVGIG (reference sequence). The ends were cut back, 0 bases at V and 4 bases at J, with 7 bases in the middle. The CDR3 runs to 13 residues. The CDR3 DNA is TGTGCCTGGAGTGTACACAGAGGAAACACCATATATTTT. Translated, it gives CAWSVHRGNTIYF.

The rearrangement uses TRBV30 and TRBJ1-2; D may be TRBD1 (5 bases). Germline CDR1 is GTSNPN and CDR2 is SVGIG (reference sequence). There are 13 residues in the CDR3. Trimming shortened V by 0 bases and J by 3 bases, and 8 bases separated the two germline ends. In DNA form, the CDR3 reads TGTGCCTGGAGTGTCTCCAGGGACTATGGCTACACCTTC. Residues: CAWSVSRDYGYTF.

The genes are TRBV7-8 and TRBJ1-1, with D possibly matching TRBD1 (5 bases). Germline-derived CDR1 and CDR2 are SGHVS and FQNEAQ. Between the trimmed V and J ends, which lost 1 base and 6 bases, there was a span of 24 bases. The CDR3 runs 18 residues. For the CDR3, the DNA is TGTGCCAGCAGCTTAGTGGGGAACGGGCAGGGAAGGGTTGCTGAAGCTTTCTTT. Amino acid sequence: CASSLVGNGQGRVAEAFF.

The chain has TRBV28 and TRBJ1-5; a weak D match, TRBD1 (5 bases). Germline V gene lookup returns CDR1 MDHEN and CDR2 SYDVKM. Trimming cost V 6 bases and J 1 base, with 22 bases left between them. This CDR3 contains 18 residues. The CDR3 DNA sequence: TGTGCCAGCAGACGAGGGTGGGGGGGGTCTTTCAGCAATCAGCCCCAGCATTTT. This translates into CASRRGWGGSFSNQPQHF.

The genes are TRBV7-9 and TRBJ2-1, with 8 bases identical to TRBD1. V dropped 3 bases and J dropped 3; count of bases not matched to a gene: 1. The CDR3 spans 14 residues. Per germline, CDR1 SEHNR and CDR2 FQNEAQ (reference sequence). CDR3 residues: CASSLDRVYNEQFF. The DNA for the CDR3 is TGTGCCAGCAGCTTGGACAGGGTCTACAATGAGCAGTTCTTC.

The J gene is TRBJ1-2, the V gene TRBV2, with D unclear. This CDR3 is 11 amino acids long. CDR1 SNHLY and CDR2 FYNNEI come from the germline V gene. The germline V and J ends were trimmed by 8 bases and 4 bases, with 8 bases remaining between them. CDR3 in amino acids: CASGVLYGYTF. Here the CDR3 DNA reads TGTGCCAGCGGAGTTCTCTATGGCTACACCTTC.

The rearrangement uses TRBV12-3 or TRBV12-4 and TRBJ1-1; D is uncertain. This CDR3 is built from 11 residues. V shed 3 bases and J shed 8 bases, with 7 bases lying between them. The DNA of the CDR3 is TGTGCCAGCAGTTTCCAGTACGAAGCTTTCTTT. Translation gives CASSFQYEAFF.

CDR3 amino acids: CASSLSGSYNEQFF. Here the CDR3 DNA reads TGTGCCAGCAGTTTGAGTGGCTCCTACAATGAGCAGTTCTTC. V usage is TRBV11-2 and J usage is TRBJ2-1; D remains ambiguous. Germline loops: CDR1 SGHAT, CDR2 FQNNGV. The CDR3 loop spans 14 amino acids. Between the trimmed V and J ends, which lost 6 bases and 0 bases, there was a span of 9 bases. Based on the CDR3 plus reference TRBV11-2 and TRBJ2-1, the full variable domain is EAGVAQSPRYKIIEKRQSVAFWCNPISGHATLYWYQQILGQGPKLLIQFQNNGVVDDSQLPKDRFSAERLKGVDSTLKIQPAKLEDSAVYLCASSLSGSYNEQFFGPGTRLTVL.

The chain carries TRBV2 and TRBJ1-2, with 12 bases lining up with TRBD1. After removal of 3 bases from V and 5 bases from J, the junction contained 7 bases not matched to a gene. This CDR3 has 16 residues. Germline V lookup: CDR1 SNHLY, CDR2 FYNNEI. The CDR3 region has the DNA TGTGCCAGCAGTGATTCGGGGACAGGGGGCGCATATGGCTACACCTTC. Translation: CASSDSGTGGAYGYTF.

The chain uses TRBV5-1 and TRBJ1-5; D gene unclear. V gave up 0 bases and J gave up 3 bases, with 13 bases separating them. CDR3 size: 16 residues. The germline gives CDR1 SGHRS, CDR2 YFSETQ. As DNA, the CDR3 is TGCGCCAGCAGCTTGGACTCATCGACACACAATCAGCCCCAGCATTTT. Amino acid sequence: CASSLDSSTHNQPQHF.

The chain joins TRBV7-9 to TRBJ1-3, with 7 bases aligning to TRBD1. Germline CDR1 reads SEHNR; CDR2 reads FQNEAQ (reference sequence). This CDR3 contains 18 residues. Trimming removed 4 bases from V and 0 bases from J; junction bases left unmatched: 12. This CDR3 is CASSWPGGPLGSGNTIYF. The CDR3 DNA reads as TGTGCCAGCAGCTGGCCAGGGGGTCCCCTCGGCTCTGGAAACACCATATATTTT. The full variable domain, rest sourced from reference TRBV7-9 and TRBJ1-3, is DTGVSQNPRHKITKRGQNVTFRCDPISEHNRLYWYRQTLGQGPEFLTYFQNEAQLEKSRLLSDRFSAERPKGSFSTLEIQRTEQGDSAMYLCASSWPGGPLGSGNTIYFGEGSWLTVV.